What follows are 20 T cell receptor beta chains derived from one specimen sequenced in a study of technical replicates of blood from four donors. Profiled with immunoSEQ multiplex PCR; TCRdb holds only in-frame clones, not every one. The table has some 71,000 clones, nearly 98% seen once. The sequencing sample was made of T cells isolated from PBMCs. The receptors were sampled from a human donor in good health.

The rearrangement links TRBV28 to TRBJ1-4, with 7 bases that match TRBD1. The ends lost 3 bases at V and 5 bases at J; junction bases unmatched: 12. This CDR3 spans 17 amino acids. Germline V CDR1 and CDR2: MDHEN, SYDVKM. The CDR3 coding sequence is TGTGCCAGCAGTTTCTCCTTCCTACAGGGGAGCAATGAAAAACTGTTTTTT. Amino acids: CASSFSFLQGSNEKLFF.

The V call is TRBV28, the J call TRBJ2-5; D unclear. Germline V gene data show CDR1 as MDHEN and CDR2 as SYDVKM. V was trimmed by 5 bases and J by 5 bases, leaving 15 bases between them. The CDR3 has 14 residues. The CDR3 nucleotides are TGTGCCAGCAGTCCAGGCCATGGATGGGAGACCCAGTACTTC. Its protein is CASSPGHGWETQYF.

This chain joins TRBV27 and TRBJ2-7; a possible D gene is TRBD1 (5 bases). CDR3 length equals 13 residues. Germline V gene sequence: CDR1 MNHEY, CDR2 SMNVEV (reference sequence). V gave up 5 bases and J gave up 2 bases, with 10 bases separating them. The CDR3 DNA follows: TGTGCCAGCAGTGACAGCTTCACCTACGAGCAGTACTTC. Translation gives CASSDSFTYEQYF.

This chain uses TRBV18 with TRBJ2-2; TRBD1 might be the D (6 bases). CDR1 is KGHSH, CDR2 LQKENI, per germline. This CDR3 contains 17 residues. The V end was cut by 4 bases, the J end by 1 base, with 16 bases between. DNA for the CDR3: TGTGCCAGCTCACGCCTCGACAGGACCTTGAACACCGGGGAGCTGTTTTTT. Translated, it gives CASSRLDRTLNTGELFF.

The chain is built from TRBV5-1 and TRBJ1-1; 8 positions match TRBD1. Unmatched junction bases numbered 5, after V lost 4 bases and J lost 0 bases. The germline CDR1 and CDR2 sequences are SGHRS and YFSETQ. The CDR3 spans 15 residues. CDR3 loop: CASSADRVVNTEAFF. CDR3 DNA sequence: TGCGCCAGCAGCGCGGACAGGGTAGTGAACACTGAAGCTTTCTTT.

The J gene is TRBJ2-1, the V gene TRBV18, with 9 positions matching TRBD2. In germline, CDR1 is KGHSH, CDR2 LQKENI. With V trimmed by 3 bases and J by 0 bases, 9 bases remained unmatched. This CDR3 contains 18 residues. Here the CDR3 reads CASSPTAGGLLSYNEQFF. DNA of the CDR3: TGTGCCAGCTCACCTACAGCGGGGGGCCTCCTCTCCTACAATGAGCAGTTCTTC.

The chain combines TRBV5-4 with TRBJ2-7; possibly TRBD2 for D (5 bases). Germline V gene sequence: CDR1 SGHNT, CDR2 YYREEE (reference sequence). V was shortened by 0 bases and J by 2 bases, with 12 bases between the two germline ends. CDR3 length: 15 amino acids. CDR3 sequence reads: CASSLAGVGTYEQYF. The CDR3 DNA reads TGTGCCAGCAGCTTGGCCGGGGTCGGGACCTACGAGCAGTACTTC.

The chain employs TRBV28 and TRBJ1-2; D possibly corresponds to TRBD1 (5 bases). V dropped 3 bases and J dropped 2 bases, with 13 bases sitting between them. The CDR3 extends over 15 amino acids. The germline CDR1 and CDR2 sequences are MDHEN and SYDVKM. CDR3 coding DNA: TGTGCCAGCAGTTTTTGGGTCGGGGGAAACTATGGCTACACCTTC. It encodes CASSFWVGGNYGYTF.

CDR3 amino acids: CASSLNFGGTSYEQYF. The DNA for the CDR3 is TGCGCCAGCAGCTTAAATTTCGGCGGAACCTCCTACGAGCAGTACTTC. The chain has TRBV5-1 and TRBJ2-7; no firm D call. This CDR3 region has 16 residues. Germline CDR1 and CDR2: SGHRS and YFSETQ. V was clipped by 2 bases and J by 0 bases, with 15 bases between them. The entire variable domain, with the rest obtained from reference TRBV5-1 and TRBJ2-7, is as follows: KAGVTQTPRYLIKTRGQQVTLSCSPISGHRSVSWYQQTPGQGLQFLFEYFSETQRNKGNFPGRFSGRQFSNSRSEMNVSTLELGDSALYLCASSLNFGGTSYEQYFGPGTRLTVT.

The V call is TRBV28, the J call TRBJ2-7; the match to TRBD1 covers 10 bases. Germline V gene sequence: CDR1 MDHEN, CDR2 SYDVKM. The J segment lost 3 bases and the V segment lost 3 bases, leaving 5 bases of the junction unmatched. The CDR3 loop spans 15 amino acids. The CDR3 DNA reads as TGTGCCAGCAGTTTGGGGACAGGGGTCGGCTACGAGCAGTACTTC. Protein: CASSLGTGVGYEQYF.

This chain connects TRBV5-1 to TRBJ2-5, with a possible D match to TRBD1 (6 bases). Germline V gives CDR1 SGHRS, CDR2 YFSETQ. Between the trimmed V and J ends, which lost 2 bases and 5 bases, there was a span of 10 bases. The CDR3 is 13 amino acids. CDR3 DNA: TGCGCCAGCAGCTTCGGACAGATTGAGACCCAGTACTTC. Protein: CASSFGQIETQYF.

Comments on this clone: One junction end does not reproduce the germline sequence, and a read error may be involved. The chain combines TRBV12-5 with TRBJ1-2; D is uncertain. The CDR3 extends over 14 amino acids. Germline-derived CDR1 and CDR2 are LGHNT and FRNRAP. The DNA for the CDR3 is TGTGCTAGTGGGTTGGGAGTGGGCTACTATGGCTACACCTTC. It encodes CASGLGVGYYGYTF.

J is TRBJ2-1 and V is TRBV25-1, with 13 bases fitting TRBD2. Looked up from germline, CDR1 is MGHDK and CDR2 is SYGVNS. This CDR3 has 15 amino acids. V shed 4 bases, J shed 6 bases, and the junction held 3 bases outside the gene matches. The DNA of the CDR3 is TGTGCCAGCAGTGCGACTAGCGGGGGGTTCAATGAGCAGTTCTTC. Amino acids: CASSATSGGFNEQFF.

The rearrangement links TRBV27 to TRBJ1-5, with a weak D call TRBD1 (6 bases). The germline V gene has CDR1 MNHEY and CDR2 SMNVEV (reference sequence). Trimming pared 5 bases from V and 7 bases from J, leaving 15 bases between. This CDR3 spans 14 amino acids. In DNA form, the CDR3 reads TGTGCCAGCAGTGCCAACAGGGATAGACAGCCCCAGCATTTT. Amino acid sequence: CASSANRDRQPQHF.

V and J are TRBV27 and TRBJ2-1; weak D call: TRBD2 (5 bases). CDR1 and CDR2 from the germline V gene are MNHEY and SMNVEV (reference sequence). The V and J ends lost 4 bases and 9 bases respectively, with 13 bases between them. The length of the CDR3 is 13 residues. CDR3 sequence reads: CASSSLPEVEQFF. CDR3 sequence (DNA): TGTGCCAGCAGTTCCCTTCCGGAGGTTGAGCAGTTCTTC.

The chain uses TRBV30 and TRBJ1-5; 10 bases are a match to TRBD1. The CDR3 runs 15 residues. V lost 3 bases to trimming and J lost 7 bases; unmatched junction nucleotides: 9. The V gene's germline CDR1 is GTSNPN and CDR2 SVGIG (reference sequence). The CDR3 here is CAWRDGTGEGQPQHF. The CDR3 coding sequence is TGTGCCTGGAGGGACGGGACAGGGGAAGGACAGCCCCAGCATTTT. Using reference TRBV30 and TRBJ1-5 for the parts outside the CDR3, the full variable domain is SQTIHQWPATLVQPVGSPLSLECTVEGTSNPNLYWYRQAAGRGLQLLFYSVGIGQISSEVPQNLSASRPQDRQFILSSKKLLLSDSGFYLCAWRDGTGEGQPQHFGDGTRLSIL.

The V and J genes are TRBV27 and TRBJ2-7, with 12 bases aligning to TRBD2. The trim removed 2 bases at V and 6 bases at J, leaving 2 bases unmatched. Germline-derived CDR1 and CDR2 are MNHEY and SMNVEV (reference sequence). This CDR3 contains 14 residues. CDR3 region: CASSLLAGGPEQYF. In nucleotides, the CDR3 is TGTGCCAGCAGTTTACTAGCGGGGGGGCCCGAGCAGTACTTC.

This clone showed up just a few times. The V gene is TRBV2, the J gene TRBJ2-7; perhaps TRBD1 as D (7 bases). CDR3 length: 12 amino acids. With 8 bases removed from V and 3 bases from J, the gap between germline ends came to 11 bases. Germline V gives CDR1 SNHLY, CDR2 FYNNEI. The CDR3 DNA sequence: TGTGCCAGCGGAGGGGACAGCTACGAGCAGTACTTC. This codes for CASGGDSYEQYF. The variable domain in full, with the rest retrieved from reference TRBV2 and TRBJ2-7, is EPEVTQTPSHQVTQMGQEVILRCVPISNHLYFYWYRQILGQKVEFLVSFYNNEISEKSEIFDDQFSVERPDGSNFTLKIRSTKLEDSAMYFCASGGDSYEQYFGPGTRLTVT.

As DNA, the CDR3 is TGCAGCGTAAGAGACGGGGGGGCTTTCTTT. This encodes CSVRDGGAFF. The chain has TRBV29-1 and TRBJ1-1, with a weak D call TRBD1 (5 bases). The V end lost 6 bases, the J end lost 11 bases, and 13 bases lay between the germline ends. Per the germline V gene, CDR1 is SQVTM and CDR2 is ANQGSEA. The CDR3 contains 10 residues.

The DNA of the CDR3 is TGTGCCAGCAGGGATGAGCGGGGGGGGTATAATGAGCAGTTCTTC. Its translation is CASRDERGGYNEQFF. The rearrangement joins TRBV6-1 to TRBJ2-1; 10 bases line up with TRBD2. V gave up 6 bases and J gave up 7 bases; unmatched junction bases: 9. Germline V CDR1 and CDR2: MNHNS, SASEGT. The CDR3 consists of 15 residues.